The 21 T cell receptor beta chains reported below all come from one sample, sequenced in a study of T cell changes during pregnancy in multiple sclerosis. Method: immunoSEQ multiplex PCR; TCRdb's copy keeps in-frame clones and lacks some. The sample yields approximately 60,000 clones, roughly 91% seen once. The sequencing here drew on peripheral blood, taken before pregnancy. These receptors all come from a female donor with multiple sclerosis, enrolled in a pregnancy study.

This chain joins TRBV30 and TRBJ1-3; D is uncertain. The germline V gene has CDR1 GTSNPN and CDR2 SVGIG (reference sequence). Trimming removed 3 bases at V and 0 bases at J, with 12 bases between. The CDR3 length is 15 residues. The CDR3 here is CAWRGRVYSGNTIYF. Written as DNA, the CDR3 is TGTGCCTGGAGAGGGCGGGTTTACTCTGGAAACACCATATATTTT.

The V call is TRBV4-3, the J call TRBJ1-2, with TRBD1 as a possible D gene (6 bases). From germline, CDR1 is LGHNA and CDR2 YSLEER. Between the trimmed V and J ends, which lost 0 bases and 6 bases, there was a span of 17 bases. The CDR3 runs 16 residues. The CDR3 loop reads CASSQEVSAGENGYTF. CDR3 bases: TGCGCCAGCAGCCAAGAAGTGTCGGCAGGGGAAAATGGCTACACCTTC.

This chain uses TRBV9 with TRBJ2-7, with 7 positions matching TRBD2. This CDR3 has 15 amino acids. With 0 bases clipped from V and 5 bases from J, the junction kept 8 bases outside the gene matches. The germline V gene has CDR1 SGDLS and CDR2 YYNGEE. The CDR3 here is CASSVGGGSRNEQYF. The CDR3, as DNA: TGTGCCAGCAGCGTAGGCGGGGGTTCAAGAAACGAGCAGTACTTC. Combining the CDR3 with reference TRBV9 and TRBJ2-7 gives the whole variable domain DSGVTQTPKHLITATGQRVTLRCSPRSGDLSVYWYQQSLDQGLQFLIQYYNGEERAKGNILERFSAQQFPDLHSELNLSSLELGDSALYFCASSVGGGSRNEQYFGPGTRLTVT.

This clone was found once. The chain has TRBV5-4 and TRBJ2-2, with TRBD2 matching 10 bases. The CDR3 is made up of 16 amino acids. Germline V gene data show CDR1 as SGHNT and CDR2 as YYREEE (reference sequence). With V trimmed by 0 bases and J by 8 bases, 7 bases remained unmatched. The CDR3 reads CASSLVSGGPEGELFF. In DNA, the CDR3 is TGTGCCAGCAGCTTGGTTAGCGGGGGGCCGGAAGGGGAGCTGTTTTTT.

This chain joins TRBV21-1 and TRBJ1-1; the table's D call TRBD1 went unverified against the DNA. TRBV21-1 is termed a pseudogene. There are 17 residues in the CDR3. In DNA, the CDR3 is TGTGCCAGCAGCAAGAGGTTGGGGACAGGGATGAACACTGAAGCTTTCTTT. This sequence encodes CASSKRLGTGMNTEAFF.

This clone has only one observation. This chain links TRBV14 with TRBJ2-1, with 12 bases identical to TRBD2. The germline V gene has CDR1 SGHDN and CDR2 FVKESK. This CDR3 has 16 amino acids. V lost 6 bases to trimming and J lost 5 bases; unmatched junction nucleotides: 8. As DNA, the CDR3 is TGTGCCAGCAGTCTAGCGGGGGGGGCTTTAAACAATGAGCAGTTCTTC. Protein sequence: CASSLAGGALNNEQFF.

The gene calls are TRBV12-1 and TRBJ1-3. TRBV12-1 is a pseudogene locus. This CDR3 comprises 14 residues. CDR3: CASSRGTSGNTIYF. The CDR3 nucleotides read TGTGCCAGCAGCCGGGGGACCTCTGGAAACACCATATATTTT.

The gene calls are TRBV7-8 and TRBJ2-1; weak D call: TRBD2 (6 bases). Trimming pared 0 bases from V and 8 bases from J, leaving 14 bases between. Germline CDR1 reads SGHVS; CDR2 reads FQNEAQ. This CDR3 has 15 amino acids. This CDR3 reads CASSLALEGRYEQFF. CDR3 DNA: TGTGCCAGCAGCTTAGCGCTGGAGGGGAGATATGAGCAGTTCTTC.

The chain links TRBV4-3 to TRBJ1-5; D unclear. V lost 2 bases to trimming and J lost 1 base, with 12 bases between them. Germline CDR1 and CDR2: LGHNA and YSLEER. The CDR3 sequence is 16 residues long. The CDR3 sequence is CASSQSPDTSNQPQHF. The DNA of the CDR3 is TGCGCCAGCAGCCAAAGCCCCGATACCAGCAATCAGCCCCAGCATTTT.

The chain employs TRBV16 and TRBJ1-2; tentatively, D is TRBD1 (6 bases). In germline, CDR1 is KGHSY, CDR2 FQNENV. The CDR3 runs to 13 residues. V was trimmed by 4 bases and J by 8 bases, leaving 14 bases between them. The DNA for the CDR3 is TGTGCCAGCAGCCGTGCAGGGGCTGGAGGCTACACCTTC. Translating gives CASSRAGAGGYTF.

This clone was observed a single time. The chain employs TRBV7-3 and TRBJ1-1; 9 bases match TRBD1. From germline, CDR1 is SGHTA and CDR2 FQGTGA. The CDR3 sequence is 15 residues long. V lost 5 bases to trimming and J lost 4 bases; unmatched junction nucleotides: 8. The CDR3 coding sequence is TGTGCCAGCAGCCCGTCCGGGACAGGGTTCACTGAAGCTTTCTTT. Translation gives CASSPSGTGFTEAFF.

CDR3 protein: CASSLGQSTDTQYF. CDR3 DNA sequence: TGTGCCAGCTCACTGGGACAGAGCACAGATACGCAGTATTTT. V and J are TRBV18 and TRBJ2-3, with TRBD1 matching 7 bases. J was trimmed by 0 bases and V by 4 bases; bases with no gene match: 1. CDR3 length: 14 residues. From germline, CDR1 is KGHSH and CDR2 LQKENI. Together with reference TRBV18 and TRBJ2-3, the CDR3 gives the full variable domain: NAGVMQNPRHLVRRRGQEARLRCSPMKGHSHVYWYRQLPEEGLKFMVYLQKENIIDESGMPKERFSAEFPKEGPSILRIQQVVRGDSAAYFCASSLGQSTDTQYFGPGTRLTVL.

A remark on this clone: Compared with germline, one end of the junction differs, possibly owing to a read error. The chain combines TRBV7-3 with TRBJ2-7; 12 positions agree with TRBD2. Germline V gene lookup returns CDR1 SGHTA and CDR2 FQGTGA. The CDR3 contains 15 residues. CDR3 in DNA: TGTGCCAGCAGCGTAACTAGCGGGGGGCTCTACGAGCAGTACTTC. It translates to CASSVTSGGLYEQYF.

The chain couples TRBV11-2 to TRBJ1-3; D not resolved. The CDR3 totals 14 residues. Trimming removed 5 bases from V and 0 bases from J, with 8 bases in between. CDR1 and CDR2 (germline): SGHAT, FQNNGV. The CDR3 reads CASSLFSSGNTIYF. In DNA form, the CDR3 reads TGTGCCAGCAGCCTTTTTAGCTCTGGAAACACCATATATTTT.

The chain joins TRBV2 to TRBJ2-5, with TRBD1 matching over 9 bases. There are 15 residues in the CDR3. Germline V CDR1 and CDR2: SNHLY, FYNNEI. V shed 7 bases and J 2 bases; nucleotides not matched to a gene: 8. CDR3 residues: CASTEGGTGQETQYF. In DNA, the CDR3 is TGTGCCAGCACCGAAGGTGGGACAGGGCAAGAGACCCAGTACTTC.

This clone was picked up one time. This rearrangement joins TRBV6-5 to TRBJ2-1; TRBD2 aligns across 8 bases. The junction had 8 bases not matched to a gene; V was cut back by 6 bases and J by 4 bases. Germline loops: CDR1 MNHEY, CDR2 SVGAGI. This CDR3 has 15 amino acids. CDR3 in amino acids: CASSGGARTYNEQFF. CDR3 DNA sequence: TGTGCCAGCAGCGGGGGGGCCAGAACTTACAATGAGCAGTTCTTC.

The V call is TRBV27, the J call TRBJ1-3, with D uncertain. The V end lost 5 bases, the J end lost 0 bases, and 17 bases lay between the germline ends. Looked up from germline, CDR1 is MNHEY and CDR2 is SMNVEV (reference sequence). The CDR3 totals 17 residues. CDR3 in DNA: TGTGCCAGCAGTCCCGACCTCGGGAGCAGCTCTGGAAACACCATATATTTT. This codes for CASSPDLGSSSGNTIYF.

The chain uses TRBV6-1 and TRBJ1-2; D not certain. V gave up 11 bases and J gave up 3 bases, with 10 bases separating them. Germline CDR1 reads MNHNS; CDR2 reads SASEGT. The CDR3 extends over 11 amino acids. CDR3 in DNA: TGTGCCGGGAGGATTGACTATGGCTACACCTTC. This gives the protein CAGRIDYGYTF.

The rearrangement uses TRBV7-3 and TRBJ1-6; no definite D call. Trimming shortened V by 2 bases and J by 10 bases, and 12 bases separated the two germline ends. This CDR3 has 14 amino acids. The germline V gene has CDR1 SGHTA and CDR2 FQGTGA. The DNA for the CDR3 is TGTGCCAGCAGCTTAGGGTCGGGAGGGTCACCCCTCCACTTT. It encodes CASSLGSGGSPLHF.

The rearrangement joins TRBV18 to TRBJ1-2; D is unresolved. V gave up 4 bases and J gave up 6 bases, with 15 bases separating them. The CDR3 is made up of 14 amino acids. Germline V gene sequence: CDR1 KGHSH, CDR2 LQKENI. The CDR3 DNA sequence: TGTGCCAGCTCACTCTATCAAGATCGCGATGGCTACACCTTC. Its translation is CASSLYQDRDGYTF. Based on the CDR3 plus reference TRBV18 and TRBJ1-2, the full variable domain is NAGVMQNPRHLVRRRGQEARLRCSPMKGHSHVYWYRQLPEEGLKFMVYLQKENIIDESGMPKERFSAEFPKEGPSILRIQQVVRGDSAAYFCASSLYQDRDGYTFGSGTRLTVV.

The chain employs TRBV9 and TRBJ1-6; TRBD1 matches at 7 bases. J gave up 6 bases and V 2 bases, and 5 bases lay outside the gene matches. This CDR3 contains 15 residues. From germline, CDR1 is SGDLS and CDR2 YYNGEE. The CDR3 bases are TGTGCCAGCAGCGTCGGACAGGAGATTAATTCACCCCTCCACTTT. It is translated as CASSVGQEINSPLHF.